The 20 T cell receptor beta chains listed next were all sequenced from one sample in a study of regulatory T cells in long-lasting Graves disease (dated by TCRdb to about 2021). The protocol used for the library was multiplex PCR. TCRdb records Illumina HiSeq 4000 as the sequencer. TCR beta libraries were built with iRepertoire HTBI primers and Arm-PCR amplification of CDR3 regions. TCRdb reprocessed the public reads (quality trimming at Q25 with fastp, clone calling with MiXCR) and kept in-frame beta chains. Each CDR3 protein gets just one entry, which takes the most common genes and DNA from the rows behind it. The sample yields over 200,000 distinct CDR3 sequences; roughly 18% were counted once. The ten largest clones represent approximately 14% of the sample. Interpreted using the paper, the time point label stands for: newly diagnosed GD, antithyroid drugs for less than 3 months. For both TCR sequencing and RNA sequencing, RNA was extracted from PBMCs in TRIzol.

This sample was shared with a second study, whose subject was T cells in Graves' hyperthyroidism and ophthalmopathy.

The source was peripheral blood mononuclear cells (PBMCs), collected at new diagnosis, from a patient treated with antithyroid drugs. Receptor source: a young woman with Graves disease. Donor details come from another sample of the same person, matched by shared clones.

This clonotype was observed at least ten times. V usage is TRBV20-1 and J usage is TRBJ2-5, with unresolved D. The germline V gene has CDR1 DFQATT and CDR2 SNEGSKA (reference sequence). The V gene lost 1 base and the J gene lost 5 bases, with 11 bases spanning the gap. This CDR3 has 13 residues. The CDR3 bases are TGCAGTGCTAGAGTACTCCCTGAGGAGACCCAGTACTTC. This sequence encodes CSARVLPEETQYF.

By sample fraction, this clonotype is medium-sized. The chain has TRBV20-1 and TRBJ2-7, with a weak D call TRBD2 (6 bases). Between the trimmed V and J ends, which lost 3 bases and 2 bases, there was a span of 14 bases. CDR3 length: 14 residues. Germline V lookup: CDR1 DFQATT, CDR2 SNEGSKA (reference sequence). CDR3 sequence reads: CSASDPGVPYEQYF. DNA of the CDR3: TGCAGTGCTAGTGATCCGGGGGTTCCCTACGAGCAGTACTTC.

In this sample, this clonotype turned up many times. The genes are TRBV20-1 and TRBJ1-1; D possibly corresponds to TRBD1 (6 bases). Germline V gene lookup returns CDR1 DFQATT and CDR2 SNEGSKA (reference sequence). V was trimmed by 7 bases and J by 9 bases, leaving 18 bases between them. This CDR3 has 12 residues. CDR3 in amino acids: CSVPGAGDQAFF. CDR3 DNA: TGCAGTGTCCCCGGGGCAGGGGATCAAGCTTTCTTT.

This clonotype was counted many times. This chain joins TRBV3-1 and TRBJ2-7; D ambiguous. V gave up 0 bases and J gave up 3 bases, with 9 bases separating them. Germline loops: CDR1 LGHDT, CDR2 YNNKEL (reference sequence). This CDR3 has 14 amino acids. DNA for the CDR3: TGTGCCAGCAGCCAAGATCGCGTCGGCTACGAGCAGTACTTC. It specifies CASSQDRVGYEQYF.

This clonotype was observed many times. The chain is built from TRBV12-3 or TRBV12-4 and TRBJ1-4; TRBD1 might be the D (5 bases). Between the trimmed V and J ends, which lost 5 bases and 4 bases, there was a span of 11 bases. CDR3 size: 14 residues. The CDR3 nucleotides are TGTGCCAGCAGTGGGGACCGAAGTAATGAAAAACTGTTTTTT. It yields the protein CASSGDRSNEKLFF.

The table lists this clonotype with many counts. The rearrangement uses TRBV28 and TRBJ2-5; TRBD1 matches at 8 bases. Germline V gene sequence: CDR1 MDHEN, CDR2 SYDVKM. With 9 bases clipped from V and 9 bases from J, the junction kept 9 bases outside the gene matches. CDR3 length equals 12 residues. Here the CDR3 reads CASGTGTQSQYF. As DNA, the CDR3 is TGTGCCAGTGGGACAGGAACTCAGTCCCAGTACTTC.

This clonotype was seen repeatedly, ten times or more. The J gene is TRBJ1-4, the V gene TRBV12-3 or TRBV12-4; no firm D call. The CDR3 contains 14 residues. V was pared by 7 bases and J by 2 bases, with 11 bases between. The CDR3 DNA reads TGTGCCAGCACCAAAGGGCGGACTAATGAAAAACTGTTTTTT. Protein product: CASTKGRTNEKLFF.

This clonotype was recorded many times. Written as DNA, the CDR3 is TGTGCCAGCAGGAAAGATTTTTCCTACGAGCAGTACTTC. It specifies CASRKDFSYEQYF. The chain couples TRBV6-1 to TRBJ2-7; D gene ambiguous. The CDR3 is 13 residues long. Germline CDR1 reads MNHNS; CDR2 reads SASEGT. V lost 6 bases, J lost 1 base, and 10 bases lay in between.

This chain connects TRBV12-3 or TRBV12-4 to TRBJ2-7; tentative D call: TRBD2 (5 bases). The CDR3 consists of 13 residues. Trimming shortened V by 8 bases and J by 5 bases, and 16 bases separated the two germline ends. In DNA form, the CDR3 reads TGTGCCAGCGGTACGGGATCTCCTAACGAGCAGTACTTC. This translates into CASGTGSPNEQYF.

The V call is TRBV10-1, the J call TRBJ2-7; TRBD2 is a possible D gene (6 bases). CDR1 and CDR2 from the germline V gene are WNHNN and SYGVQD (reference sequence). With 6 bases removed from V and 3 bases from J, the gap between germline ends came to 15 bases. This CDR3 spans 14 amino acids. The CDR3 sequence: CASSYGGTVYEQYF. For the CDR3, the DNA is TGCGCCAGCAGCTACGGCGGGACCGTCTACGAGCAGTACTTC.

Many counts were recorded for this clonotype. The rearrangement uses TRBV12-3 or TRBV12-4 and TRBJ2-7; 7 bases map to TRBD1. This CDR3 comprises 13 residues. V shed 3 bases and J 5 bases; nucleotides not matched to a gene: 4. CDR3 loop: CASSFDRADEQYF. As DNA, the CDR3 is TGTGCCAGCAGTTTTGACAGGGCAGACGAGCAGTACTTC.

This clonotype occurred many times. The V and J genes are TRBV6-5 and TRBJ2-1; D is undetermined. CDR3 length: 14 residues. V lost 0 bases, J lost 5 bases, and 8 bases lay in between. Germline CDR1 is MNHEY and CDR2 is SVGAGI. CDR3 DNA sequence: TGTGCCAGCAGTTACTCGGTACGGGACAATGAGCAGTTCTTC. It specifies CASSYSVRDNEQFF.

The table lists this clonotype with many counts. V is TRBV18 and J is TRBJ1-3; D ambiguous. Per germline, CDR1 KGHSH and CDR2 LQKENI. The CDR3 has 15 amino acids. The V and J ends lost 3 bases and 4 bases respectively, with 13 bases between them. CDR3 in amino acids: CASSPSATPGNTIYF. The CDR3 coding sequence is TGTGCCAGCTCACCGTCGGCGACTCCAGGAAACACCATATATTTT.

Many counts were recorded for this clonotype. The J gene is TRBJ2-5, the V gene TRBV5-1, with 13 bases matching TRBD2. V was pared by 3 bases and J by 3 bases, with 2 bases of the junction left unmatched. The CDR3 length is 15 residues. Germline CDR1 SGHRS, CDR2 YFSETQ. CDR3 amino acids: CASSWGLAGKETQYF. The DNA for the CDR3 is TGCGCCAGCAGCTGGGGACTAGCGGGGAAAGAGACCCAGTACTTC. The variable domain in full, with the rest retrieved from reference TRBV5-1 and TRBJ2-5, is KAGVTQTPRYLIKTRGQQVTLSCSPISGHRSVSWYQQTPGQGLQFLFEYFSETQRNKGNFPGRFSGRQFSNSRSEMNVSTLELGDSALYLCASSWGLAGKETQYFGPGTRLLVL.

Remarks on this clonotype: This likely came from a read error, as a far larger clone is one base away. This chain uses TRBV18 with TRBJ2-7; 13 bases fit TRBD2. Germline CDR1 is KGHSH and CDR2 is LQKENI. After removal of 4 bases from V and 7 bases from J, the junction contained 7 bases not matched to a gene. The CDR3 extends over 15 amino acids. CDR3 sequence reads: CASSRGLAGDNEQYF. For the CDR3, the DNA is TGTGCCAGCTCACGAGGACTAGCGGGGGACAATGAGCAGTACTTC.

The CDR3 region has the DNA TGTGCCAGCAGCTTGGATACTACAACTAATGAAAAACTGTTTTTT. Translating gives CASSLDTTTNEKLFF. This rearrangement joins TRBV5-4 to TRBJ1-4; D is uncertain. Trimming shortened V by 0 bases and J by 0 bases, and 6 bases separated the two germline ends. Germline V gives CDR1 SGHNT, CDR2 YYREEE (reference sequence). This CDR3 region has 15 residues. The full variable domain, its missing parts supplied by reference TRBV5-4 and TRBJ1-4, is ETGVTQSPTHLIKTRGQQVTLRCSSQSGHNTVSWYQQALGQGPQFIFQYYREEENGRGNFPPRFSGLQFPNYSSELNVNALELDDSALYLCASSLDTTTNEKLFFGSGTQLSVL.

This clonotype appeared many times. The chain couples TRBV12-3 or TRBV12-4 to TRBJ2-5; 10 nucleotides agree with TRBD1. This CDR3 has 14 residues. The junction had 6 bases not matched to a gene; V was cut back by 6 bases and J by 5 bases. CDR3 protein: CASSPDRGPETQYF. In DNA form, the CDR3 reads TGTGCCAGCAGCCCCGACAGGGGGCCGGAGACCCAGTACTTC.

Ten or more counts support this clonotype. The V and J genes are TRBV7-9 and TRBJ1-2, with D unclear. The germline V gene has CDR1 SEHNR and CDR2 FQNEAQ (reference sequence). The CDR3 runs to 14 residues. V lost 5 bases, J lost 0 bases, and 10 bases lay in between. The CDR3 DNA follows: TGTGCCAGCAGCCCGGACGGGACTAACTATGGCTACACCTTC. Its protein is CASSPDGTNYGYTF.

The chain links TRBV20-1 to TRBJ2-1; 10 nucleotides match TRBD1. Germline V CDR1 and CDR2: DFQATT, SNEGSKA (reference sequence). The ends lost 4 bases at V and 6 bases at J; junction bases unmatched: 6. The CDR3 has 14 residues. CDR3 DNA: TGCAGTGCTATGGCCGGGACAGGGGCCAATGAGCAGTTCTTC. Protein sequence: CSAMAGTGANEQFF.

This clonotype was found many times. This chain joins TRBV4-1 and TRBJ1-4; D not resolved. The V end was cut by 0 bases, the J end by 0 bases, with 11 bases between. The CDR3 extends over 17 amino acids. Germline assignment: CDR1 MGHRA and CDR2 YSYEKL. The CDR3 is CASSQDAKKATNEKLFF. In nucleotides, the CDR3 is TGCGCCAGCAGCCAAGATGCCAAGAAGGCAACTAATGAAAAACTGTTTTTT.